The clone carrying this T cell receptor beta chain has at least ten counts. Its antigen is unknown. Trimming shortened V by 3 bases and J by 8 bases, and 16 bases separated the two germline ends. CDR3 length: 14 amino acids. The germline V gene has CDR1 MDHEN and CDR2 SYDVKM. The entry originates in a study of T cells in Graves' hyperthyroidism and ophthalmopathy. The wider study: The blood sample was taken at first diagnosis, before treatment began.

Study conclusions and caveats: The model's output predicted ophthalmopathy at a median of about 5.9 months prior to onset.

Using RNA transcripts as the source, TCR beta CDR3 regions were amplified. First-round RT-PCR with HTBI primers amplified the TCR CDR3 region. TCRdb passed the multiplex PCR reads through MiXCR, listing each CDR3 protein once. The repertoire holds approximately 400,000 distinct CDR3 sequences, with 15% to 20% as singletons. Among the patients, aged 18 to 65, hyperthyroidism was newly diagnosed and had lasted under 2 months. The V and J genes are TRBV28 and TRBJ1-2, with a possible D match to TRBD1 (6 bases). This receptor was taken from a woman aged 18-29 years with Graves' hyperthyroidism. The sample taken for sequencing was blood. The CDR3 here is CASSFGGLDSGYTF. CDR3 nucleotides: TGTGCCAGCAGTTTCGGGGGCCTAGACTCCGGCTACACCTTC.